This T cell receptor beta chain was recorded in a study of cytomegalovirus exposure and HLA in healthy donors. The PCR was carried out with 60 Vbeta primers and 13 Jbeta primers. This table comes from immunoSEQ multiplex PCR, and its TCRdb copy is limited to in-frame clones, with some not included. This sample yields approximately 120,000 clones, of which roughly 78% are seen a single time; around 4% belongs to the top ten. The CDR3 runs 15 residues. Trimming cost V 8 bases and J 2 bases; bases outside gene matches: 8. In germline, CDR1 is ENHRY, CDR2 SYGVKD. The TCR sequence derives from a man aged 30 to 45 in good health and CMV-seronegative. The sequencing sample was made of PBMCs. The J gene is TRBJ1-3, the V gene TRBV10-3; TRBD1 matches at 8 bases. CDR3: CAIQGQGAPGNTIYF. CDR3 sequence (DNA): TGTGCCATCCAAGGGCAGGGGGCGCCTGGAAACACCATATATTTT.